Listed here is a single TCR beta chain. The data belong to a study of blood T cell repertoires in COVID-19. Method: immunoSEQ multiplex PCR; TCRdb's copy keeps in-frame clones and lacks some. Here the sample spans 150,000 or so clones, around four fifths being singletons. Germline CDR1 reads GTSNPN; CDR2 reads SVGIG (reference sequence). This CDR3 spans 15 amino acids. V lost 1 base and J lost 3; bases outside the gene matches: 6. This TCR was recovered from a woman between 50 and 59 years old who had recovered from COVID-19. Material: PBMCs or T cells enriched from blood (not recorded which). The V and J genes are TRBV30 and TRBJ1-3; 7 nucleotides align to TRBD1. CDR3 residues: CAWSEGQSLGNTIYF. The CDR3 region has the DNA TGTGCCTGGAGTGAGGGACAGAGCCTTGGAAACACCATATATTTT.